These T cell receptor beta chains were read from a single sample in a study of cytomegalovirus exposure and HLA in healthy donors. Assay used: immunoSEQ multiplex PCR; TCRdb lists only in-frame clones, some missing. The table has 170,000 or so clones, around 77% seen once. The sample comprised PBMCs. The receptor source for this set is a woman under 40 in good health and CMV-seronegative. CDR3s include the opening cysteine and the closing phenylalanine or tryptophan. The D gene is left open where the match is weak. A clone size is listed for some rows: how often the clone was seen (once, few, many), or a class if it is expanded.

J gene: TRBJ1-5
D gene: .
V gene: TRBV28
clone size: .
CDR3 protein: CASSLGGTRGKWQPQHF
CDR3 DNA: TGTGCCAGCAGTTTAGGGGGGACCCGGGGAAAATGGCAGCCCCAGCATTTT

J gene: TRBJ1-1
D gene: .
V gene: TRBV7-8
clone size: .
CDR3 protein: CASSLNSRNTEAFF
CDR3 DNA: TGTGCCAGCAGCTTAAATAGCCGGAACACTGAAGCTTTCTTT

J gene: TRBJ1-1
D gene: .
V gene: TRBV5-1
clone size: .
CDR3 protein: CASSDRYSRTEAFF
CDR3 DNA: TGCGCCAGCAGCGACCGGTACAGTAGGACTGAAGCTTTCTTT

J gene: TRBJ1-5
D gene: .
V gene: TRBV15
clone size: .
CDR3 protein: CATSREHRMNSNQPQHF
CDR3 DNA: TGTGCCACCAGCAGAGAGCACAGGATGAACAGCAATCAGCCCCAGCATTTT

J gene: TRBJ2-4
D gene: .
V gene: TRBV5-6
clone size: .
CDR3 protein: CASSFWGLGNIQYF
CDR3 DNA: TGTGCCAGCAGCTTTTGGGGGCTGGGAAACATTCAGTACTTC

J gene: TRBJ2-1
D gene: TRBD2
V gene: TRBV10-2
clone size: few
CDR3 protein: CASSSGGAQNEQFF
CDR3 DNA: TGCGCCAGTTCTAGCGGGGGGGCTCAAAATGAGCAGTTCTTC

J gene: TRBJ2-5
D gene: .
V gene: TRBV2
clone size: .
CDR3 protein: CASSSGAQYF
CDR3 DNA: TGTGCCAGCAGCTCCGGGGCCCAGTACTTC

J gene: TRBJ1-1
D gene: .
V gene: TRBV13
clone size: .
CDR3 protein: CASSRRTEAEAFF
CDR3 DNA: TGTGCCAGCAGCCGTAGGACAGAGGCTGAAGCTTTCTTT

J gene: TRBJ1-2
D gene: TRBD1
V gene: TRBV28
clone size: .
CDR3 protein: CASSALTGNYGYTF
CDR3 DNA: TGTGCCAGCAGTGCCTTGACAGGGAACTATGGCTACACCTTC

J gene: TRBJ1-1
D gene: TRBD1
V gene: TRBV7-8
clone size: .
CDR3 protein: CASSRQGKNTEAFF
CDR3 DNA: TGTGCCAGCAGCCGACAGGGAAAGAACACTGAAGCTTTCTTT

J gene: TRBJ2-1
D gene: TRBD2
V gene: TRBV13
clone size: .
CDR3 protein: CASSTQGLAGGTLYNEQFF
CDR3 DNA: TGTGCCAGCAGTACTCAGGGACTAGCGGGGGGGACCCTCTACAATGAGCAGTTCTTC

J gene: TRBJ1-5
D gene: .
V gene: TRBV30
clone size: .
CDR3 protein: CAWSVRLRVQPQHF
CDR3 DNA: TGTGCCTGGAGTGTTCGTCTGCGGGTGCAGCCCCAGCATTTT

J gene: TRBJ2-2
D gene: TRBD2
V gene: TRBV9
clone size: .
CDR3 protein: CASSVGLAGGPRSYGELFF
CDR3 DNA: TGTGCCAGCAGCGTAGGGCTAGCGGGGGGGCCGCGGTCCTACGGGGAGCTGTTTTTT

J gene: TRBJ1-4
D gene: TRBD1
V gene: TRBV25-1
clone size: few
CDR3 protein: CASSEGRTGGEKLFF
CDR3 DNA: TGTGCCAGCAGTGAAGGACGGACAGGGGGGGAAAAACTGTTTTTT

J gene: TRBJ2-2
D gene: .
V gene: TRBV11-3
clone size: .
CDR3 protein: CASSRDTGELFF
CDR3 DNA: TGTGCCAGCAGCCGAGACACCGGGGAGCTGTTTTTT

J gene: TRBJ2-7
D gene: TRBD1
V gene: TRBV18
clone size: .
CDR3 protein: CASSRTGASYEQYF
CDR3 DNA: TGTGCCAGCTCGCGGACAGGTGCTTCCTACGAGCAGTACTTC

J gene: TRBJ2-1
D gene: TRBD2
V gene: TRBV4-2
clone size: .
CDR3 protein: CASSQDNSGGANEQFF
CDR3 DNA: TGTGCCAGCAGCCAAGATAATAGCGGGGGGGCCAATGAGCAGTTCTTC

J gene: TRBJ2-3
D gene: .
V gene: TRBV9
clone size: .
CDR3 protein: CASSPRAGHSDTQYF
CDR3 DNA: TGTGCCAGCAGCCCTCGGGCAGGACATTCAGATACGCAGTATTTT

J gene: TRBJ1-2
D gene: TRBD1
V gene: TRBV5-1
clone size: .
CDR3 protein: CASSPTGVGGYTF
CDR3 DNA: TGCGCCAGCAGCCCGACAGGGGTAGGGGGCTACACCTTC

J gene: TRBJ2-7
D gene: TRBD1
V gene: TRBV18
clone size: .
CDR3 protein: CASSSGQSSYEQYF
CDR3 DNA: TGTGCCAGCTCATCGGGACAGAGCTCCTACGAGCAGTACTTC

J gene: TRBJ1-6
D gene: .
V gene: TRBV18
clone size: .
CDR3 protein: CASSPGRTSYNSPLHF
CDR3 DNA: TGTGCCAGCTCACCAGGTAGAACGTCCTATAATTCACCCCTCCACTTT

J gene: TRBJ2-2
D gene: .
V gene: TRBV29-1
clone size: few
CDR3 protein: CSVEKMGRANTGELFF
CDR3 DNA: TGCAGCGTGGAGAAGATGGGCAGGGCGAACACCGGGGAGCTGTTTTTT

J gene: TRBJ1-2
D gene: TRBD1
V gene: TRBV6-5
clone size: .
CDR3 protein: CASSPTGRLDGYTF
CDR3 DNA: TGTGCCAGCAGCCCGACAGGGAGGCTCGATGGCTACACCTTC

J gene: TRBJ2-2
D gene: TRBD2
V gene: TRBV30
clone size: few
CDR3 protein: CAWSVELAGAGELFF
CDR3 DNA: TGTGCCTGGAGTGTGGAGCTAGCGGGGGCGGGGGAGCTGTTTTTT

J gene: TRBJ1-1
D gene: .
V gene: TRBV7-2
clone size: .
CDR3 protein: CASSRDTLNTEAFF
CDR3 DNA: TGTGCCAGCAGCCGGGACACCTTGAACACTGAAGCTTTCTTT

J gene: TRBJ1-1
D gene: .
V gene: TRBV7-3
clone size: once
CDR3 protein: CASSIRGETEAFF
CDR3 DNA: TGTGCCAGCAGCATCAGAGGAGAAACTGAAGCTTTCTTT

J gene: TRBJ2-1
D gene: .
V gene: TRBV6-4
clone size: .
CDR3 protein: CASSESIRNNEQFF
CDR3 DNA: TGTGCCAGCAGTGAGTCTATAAGAAACAATGAGCAGTTCTTC

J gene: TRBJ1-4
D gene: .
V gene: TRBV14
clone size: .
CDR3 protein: CASSGIGATNEKLFF
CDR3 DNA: TGTGCCAGCAGCGGGATCGGGGCAACTAATGAAAAACTGTTTTTT

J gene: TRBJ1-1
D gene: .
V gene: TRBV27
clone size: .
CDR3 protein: CASTPRGGAFF
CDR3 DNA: TGTGCCAGCACCCCAAGGGGGGGTGCTTTCTTT

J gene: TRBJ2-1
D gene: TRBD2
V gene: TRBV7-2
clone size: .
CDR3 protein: CASSPGLANNEQFF
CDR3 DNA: TGTGCCAGCAGCCCGGGACTAGCGAACAATGAGCAGTTCTTC

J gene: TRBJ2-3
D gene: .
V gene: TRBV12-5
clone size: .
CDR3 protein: CASGPSTTAGTQYF
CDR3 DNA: TGTGCTAGTGGACCCAGTACAACGGCAGGTACGCAGTATTTT

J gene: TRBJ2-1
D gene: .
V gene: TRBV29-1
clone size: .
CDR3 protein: CSVERGEANEQFF
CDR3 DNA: TGCAGCGTTGAAAGGGGTGAAGCCAATGAGCAGTTCTTC

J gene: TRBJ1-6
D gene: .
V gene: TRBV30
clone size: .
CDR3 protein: CAWSFLIGGHSNSPLHF
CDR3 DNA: TGTGCCTGGAGTTTCTTAATAGGTGGACACTCAAATTCACCCCTCCACTTT

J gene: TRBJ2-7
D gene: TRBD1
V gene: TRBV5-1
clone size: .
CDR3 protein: CASSLLGTDYEQYF
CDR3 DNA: TGCGCCAGCAGCTTATTGGGGACAGACTACGAGCAGTACTTC

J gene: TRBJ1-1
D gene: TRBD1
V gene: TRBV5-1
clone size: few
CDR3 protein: CASSLGQGDAFF
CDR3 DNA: TGCGCCAGCAGCTTGGGACAGGGCGACGCTTTCTTT

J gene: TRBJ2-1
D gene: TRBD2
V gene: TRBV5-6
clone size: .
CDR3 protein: CASSPLGTSNEQFF
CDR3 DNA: TGTGCCAGCAGCCCCTTGGGGACTAGCAATGAGCAGTTCTTC

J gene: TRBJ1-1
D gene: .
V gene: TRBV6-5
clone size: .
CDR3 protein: CASTPSPRGTEAFF
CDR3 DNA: TGTGCCAGCACTCCGAGTCCCAGGGGCACTGAAGCTTTCTTT

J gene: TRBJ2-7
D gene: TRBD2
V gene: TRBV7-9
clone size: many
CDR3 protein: CASGRAGGTITSYEQYF
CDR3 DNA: TGTGCCAGCGGGCGAGCGGGGGGCACTATTACCTCCTACGAGCAGTACTTC

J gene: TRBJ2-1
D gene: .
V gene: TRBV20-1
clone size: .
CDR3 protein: CSAGTGNEQFF
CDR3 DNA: TGCAGTGCGGGGACTGGCAATGAGCAGTTCTTC

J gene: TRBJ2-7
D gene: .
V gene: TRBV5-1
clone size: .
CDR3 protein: CASIESVGAAEQYF
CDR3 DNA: TGCGCCAGCATTGAGTCGGTGGGGGCGGCCGAGCAGTACTTC

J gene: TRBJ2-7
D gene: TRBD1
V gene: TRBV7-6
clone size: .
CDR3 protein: CASSLAGTGAYEQYF
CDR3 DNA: TGTGCCAGCAGCTTAGCCGGGACAGGAGCCTACGAGCAGTACTTC

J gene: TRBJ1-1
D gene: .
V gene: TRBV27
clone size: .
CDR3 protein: CASSSAYLNRVTEAFF
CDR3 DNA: TGTGCCAGCAGTTCCGCCTACTTGAACAGAGTCACTGAAGCTTTCTTT

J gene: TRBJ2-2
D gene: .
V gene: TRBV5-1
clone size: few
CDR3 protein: CASKAGAGTGELFF
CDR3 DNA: TGCGCCAGCAAGGCTGGCGCGGGCACCGGGGAGCTGTTTTTT

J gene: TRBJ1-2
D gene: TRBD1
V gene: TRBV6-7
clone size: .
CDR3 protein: CASSSPFGTGDGYTF
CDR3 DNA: TGTGCCAGCAGTTCCCCTTTTGGGACAGGGGATGGCTACACCTTC

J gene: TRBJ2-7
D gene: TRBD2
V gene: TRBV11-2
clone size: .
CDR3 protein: CASSPQAGETYEQYF
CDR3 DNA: TGTGCCAGCAGCCCCCAGGCGGGGGAAACCTACGAGCAGTACTTC

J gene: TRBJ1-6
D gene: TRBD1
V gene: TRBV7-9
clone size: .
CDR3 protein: CSSSPPGQGQGTPLHF
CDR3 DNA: TGTTCCAGCAGCCCCCCCGGACAGGGACAGGGGACACCCCTCCACTTT